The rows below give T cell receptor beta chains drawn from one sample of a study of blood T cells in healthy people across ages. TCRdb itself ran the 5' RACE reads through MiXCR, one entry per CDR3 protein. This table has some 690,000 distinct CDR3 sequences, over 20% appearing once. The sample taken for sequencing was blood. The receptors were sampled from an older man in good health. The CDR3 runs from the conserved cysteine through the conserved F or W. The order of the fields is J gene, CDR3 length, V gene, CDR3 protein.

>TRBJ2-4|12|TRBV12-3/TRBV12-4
CASTEQGYIQYF
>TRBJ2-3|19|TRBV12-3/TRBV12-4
CASSFRGRGLAGYTDTQYF
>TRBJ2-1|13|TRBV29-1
CSVVGRGRVEQFF
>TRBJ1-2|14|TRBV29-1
CSVEERRTGEGYTF
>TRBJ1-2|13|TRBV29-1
CSAEPGGEGGYTF
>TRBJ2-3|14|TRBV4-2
CASSQDHNTDTQYF
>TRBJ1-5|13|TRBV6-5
CASSLRFNQPQHF
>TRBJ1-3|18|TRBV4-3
CASSQGPGRTSSGNTIYF
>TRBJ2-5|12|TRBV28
CASSGLLETQYF
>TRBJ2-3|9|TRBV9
CASGDTQYF
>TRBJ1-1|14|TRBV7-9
CASSADRGYTEAFF
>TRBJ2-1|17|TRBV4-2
CASSQEDSGGSYNEQFF
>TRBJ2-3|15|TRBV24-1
CATSEPGWGTDTQYF
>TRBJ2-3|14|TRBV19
CASSIDRATDTRYF
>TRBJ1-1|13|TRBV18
CASSPELDTEAFF
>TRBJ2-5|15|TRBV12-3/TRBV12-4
CASSLRASKGETQYF
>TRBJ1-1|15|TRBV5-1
CASSLQGSLNTEAFF
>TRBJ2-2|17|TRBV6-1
CASSQPPGQLNTGELFF
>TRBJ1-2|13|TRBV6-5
CASTGGQNYGYTF
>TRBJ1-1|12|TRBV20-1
CSARLRHPEAFF
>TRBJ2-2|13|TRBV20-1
CSARAVGKGELFF
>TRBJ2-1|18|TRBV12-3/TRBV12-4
CASRVTGQGQGGYNEQFF
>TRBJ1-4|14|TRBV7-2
CASSPGGHREKLFF
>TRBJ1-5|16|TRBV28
CASSSRQRGSNQPQHF
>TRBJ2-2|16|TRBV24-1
CATSDPGQLNTGELFF
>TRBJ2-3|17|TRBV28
CASSPQTSGGLGDTQYF
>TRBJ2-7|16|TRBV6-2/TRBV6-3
CASSSRPGTENYEQYF
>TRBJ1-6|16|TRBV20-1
CSAGWGRGGGNSPLHF
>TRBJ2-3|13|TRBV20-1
CSASLAGTDTQYF
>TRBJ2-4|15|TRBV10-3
CAISGTGAAKNIQYF
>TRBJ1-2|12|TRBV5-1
CASSLPGNGYTF
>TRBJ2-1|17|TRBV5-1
CASSFGGASGSYNEQFF
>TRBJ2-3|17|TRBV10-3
CAIRSEETGTGTDTQYF
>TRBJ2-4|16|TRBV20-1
CSAYPGTSFDRNIQYF
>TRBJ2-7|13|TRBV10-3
CAISERTPEEQYF
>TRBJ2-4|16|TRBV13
CASSNSGRASKNIQYF
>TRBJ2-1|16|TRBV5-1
CASSVPTGGEYNEQFF
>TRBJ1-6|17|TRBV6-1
CASSEEPGGSYNSPLHF
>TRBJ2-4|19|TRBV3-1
CASSHGSRGEGIAKNIQYF
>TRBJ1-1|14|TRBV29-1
CSVEVHGGITEAFF
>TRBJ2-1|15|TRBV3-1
CASSHARLRDNEQFF
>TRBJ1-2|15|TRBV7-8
CASRPGRASNYGYTF
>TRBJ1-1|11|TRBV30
CAWRPFREAFF
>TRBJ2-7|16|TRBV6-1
CASQTPKGSASYEQYF
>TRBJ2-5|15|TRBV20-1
CSARASTGQQETQYF
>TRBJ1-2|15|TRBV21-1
CASSTGTAANYGYTF
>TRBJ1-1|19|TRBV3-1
CASSKEGQVVQGLVTEAFF
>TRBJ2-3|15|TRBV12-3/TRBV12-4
CASREQGPSTDTQYF
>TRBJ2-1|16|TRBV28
CASSFGAGAAYNEQFF
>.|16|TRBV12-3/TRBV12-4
CASSPMGGRYSYEQYF
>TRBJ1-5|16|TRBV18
CASSGRGGAGNQPQHF
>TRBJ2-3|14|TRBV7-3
CASSLAGPTDTQYF
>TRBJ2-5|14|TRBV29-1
CSVGRQDLQETQYF
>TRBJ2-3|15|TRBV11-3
CASSPGQGDADTQYF